These T cell receptor beta chains were read from a single sample in a study of blood T cell repertoires in COVID-19. Only in-frame clones appear in the TCRdb table, and some are missing; sequencing was by immunoSEQ multiplex PCR. This table holds about 190,000 clones, more than 70% found once. Material: peripheral blood. These receptors came from a woman older than 75 with active or convalescent COVID-19. Each CDR3 is given with its conserved first and last residue. The order of the fields is J gene, D gene, clone size, V gene, CDR3 DNA, CDR3 protein. The D gene is left open where the match is weak. A row's size may be missing; if present it is once, few, many or a size class.

j_gene: TRBJ1-6
d_gene: TRBD1
abundance: -
v_gene: TRBV6-1
CDR3nt: TGTGCCAGCAGTGAAGCGCCCCGGACAGGGGGCATGTCACCCCTCCACTTT
CDR3aa: CASSEAPRTGGMSPLHF

j_gene: TRBJ2-7
d_gene: -
abundance: -
v_gene: TRBV2
CDR3nt: TGTGCCAGCAGTGTTACTTACTACTACGAGCAGTACTTC
CDR3aa: CASSVTYYYEQYF

j_gene: TRBJ2-7
d_gene: TRBD2
abundance: -
v_gene: TRBV30
CDR3nt: TGTGCCTGGAGGGGACTAGCGGGGGGCCACCGCTACGAGCAGTACTTC
CDR3aa: CAWRGLAGGHRYEQYF

j_gene: TRBJ1-2
d_gene: -
abundance: -
v_gene: TRBV2
CDR3nt: TGTGCCAGCATCCCAGGGGCCAACTATGGCTACACCTTC
CDR3aa: CASIPGANYGYTF

j_gene: TRBJ1-5
d_gene: -
abundance: -
v_gene: TRBV6-2/TRBV6-3
CDR3nt: TGTGCCAGCAGTTACCCGGCCGGGAGGGACCCCAATCAGCCCCAGCATTTT
CDR3aa: CASSYPAGRDPNQPQHF

j_gene: TRBJ1-2
d_gene: -
abundance: few
v_gene: TRBV19
CDR3nt: TGTGCCAGTAGTATGAGGCAGAACTATGGCTACACCTTC
CDR3aa: CASSMRQNYGYTF

j_gene: TRBJ2-5
d_gene: TRBD2
abundance: -
v_gene: TRBV5-5
CDR3nt: TGTGCCAGCAGCCCACGTCCTAGCGGGGGGGTGGAGACCCAGTACTTC
CDR3aa: CASSPRPSGGVETQYF

j_gene: TRBJ1-1
d_gene: TRBD1
abundance: -
v_gene: TRBV30
CDR3nt: TGTGCCTGTGACAGGGTATGGACTGAAGCTTTCTTT
CDR3aa: CACDRVWTEAFF

j_gene: TRBJ1-6
d_gene: -
abundance: many
v_gene: TRBV4-3
CDR3nt: TGCGCCAGCAGCCAAGATCGGCCGGGTCATTCACCCCTCCACTTT
CDR3aa: CASSQDRPGHSPLHF

j_gene: TRBJ2-7
d_gene: -
abundance: -
v_gene: TRBV18
CDR3nt: TGTGCCAGCTCACCACCGGCGGGCTACGAGCAGTACTTC
CDR3aa: CASSPPAGYEQYF

j_gene: TRBJ2-1
d_gene: TRBD2
abundance: -
v_gene: TRBV2
CDR3nt: TGTGCCAGCAGCGGGTCAGCGGGGGGGTACAATGAGCAGTTCTTC
CDR3aa: CASSGSAGGYNEQFF

j_gene: TRBJ2-3
d_gene: TRBD2
abundance: once
v_gene: TRBV25-1
CDR3nt: TGTGCCAGCAGTGAATTCGGGGGGTTTGGTGCAGATACGCAGTATTTT
CDR3aa: CASSEFGGFGADTQYF

j_gene: TRBJ1-5
d_gene: TRBD1
abundance: few
v_gene: TRBV7-2
CDR3nt: TGTGCCAGCAGCAGGACAGGGGTTCAGCCCCAGCATTTT
CDR3aa: CASSRTGVQPQHF

j_gene: TRBJ1-2
d_gene: TRBD1
abundance: -
v_gene: TRBV28
CDR3nt: TGTGCCAGCAGCCTAGGACAGGGGGGAGGCTACACCTTC
CDR3aa: CASSLGQGGGYTF

j_gene: TRBJ2-5
d_gene: -
abundance: -
v_gene: TRBV18
CDR3nt: TGTGCCAGCTCCCAGGCTGGGGAGACCCAGTACTTC
CDR3aa: CASSQAGETQYF

j_gene: TRBJ1-1
d_gene: -
abundance: -
v_gene: TRBV3-1/TRBV3-2
CDR3nt: TGTGCCAGCAGCCAATGGAGGGGAATGAACACTGAAGCTTTCTTT
CDR3aa: CASSQWRGMNTEAFF

j_gene: TRBJ1-5
d_gene: -
abundance: many
v_gene: TRBV3-1/TRBV3-2
CDR3nt: TGTGCCAGCAGCCAAGGGCACAGGGTAAACCAGCCCCAGCATTTT
CDR3aa: CASSQGHRVNQPQHF

j_gene: TRBJ2-3
d_gene: TRBD1
abundance: -
v_gene: TRBV7-9
CDR3nt: TGTGCCAGCAGCTACGACAGGGGGCCAAGCCACCCGTATTTT
CDR3aa: CASSYDRGPSHPYF

j_gene: TRBJ2-7
d_gene: -
abundance: -
v_gene: TRBV11-3
CDR3nt: TGTGCCAGCAGCTTAGATCCAGGGGCGTACGAGCAGTACTTC
CDR3aa: CASSLDPGAYEQYF

j_gene: TRBJ1-2
d_gene: -
abundance: -
v_gene: TRBV9
CDR3nt: TGTGCCAGCAGCGTAGTCACCACAGCAGGGATATCTGGCTACACCTTC
CDR3aa: CASSVVTTAGISGYTF

j_gene: TRBJ1-4
d_gene: TRBD1
abundance: -
v_gene: TRBV27
CDR3nt: TGTGCCAGCAGAGGGACAGGGAGGGGTGAAAAACTGTTTTTT
CDR3aa: CASRGTGRGEKLFF

j_gene: TRBJ1-4
d_gene: -
abundance: -
v_gene: TRBV5-1
CDR3nt: TGCGCCAGCAGCAAGGACAGCCAAAATGAAAAACTGTTTTTT
CDR3aa: CASSKDSQNEKLFF

j_gene: TRBJ2-7
d_gene: TRBD2
abundance: -
v_gene: TRBV2
CDR3nt: TGTGCCAGCAGGCCCGGACCGAGACTAGCGACCTACGAGCAGTACTTC
CDR3aa: CASRPGPRLATYEQYF

j_gene: TRBJ2-7
d_gene: -
abundance: once
v_gene: TRBV7-2
CDR3nt: TGTGCCAGCAGCTTATCGTTGTCCGAGCAGTACTTC
CDR3aa: CASSLSLSEQYF

j_gene: TRBJ2-1
d_gene: TRBD2
abundance: once
v_gene: TRBV18
CDR3nt: TGTGCCAGCTCACAAGTGGCAGCGGGGGGGCCAGGCAATGAGCAGTTCTTC
CDR3aa: CASSQVAAGGPGNEQFF

j_gene: TRBJ2-1
d_gene: TRBD1
abundance: -
v_gene: TRBV11-2
CDR3nt: TGTGCCAGCAGCCCTGGGACAGGGGCGATCTACAATGAGCAGTTCTTC
CDR3aa: CASSPGTGAIYNEQFF

j_gene: TRBJ2-7
d_gene: -
abundance: -
v_gene: TRBV6-6
CDR3nt: TGTGCCAGCAGTTACTCGGACAGTACTAATGAGCTCGAGCAGTACTTC
CDR3aa: CASSYSDSTNELEQYF

j_gene: TRBJ2-2
d_gene: -
abundance: -
v_gene: TRBV19
CDR3nt: TGTGCCAGTAGTATGTGGGGGGTAAACGGGGAGCTGTTTTTT
CDR3aa: CASSMWGVNGELFF

j_gene: TRBJ1-1
d_gene: -
abundance: -
v_gene: TRBV11-2
CDR3nt: TGTGCCAGCAGCTTAGCGGGGGGATATGAAGCTTTCTTT
CDR3aa: CASSLAGGYEAFF

j_gene: TRBJ2-1
d_gene: -
abundance: -
v_gene: TRBV19
CDR3nt: TGTGCCAGTAGTATAGATCAGGGGAACTCCTACAATGAGCAGTTCTTC
CDR3aa: CASSIDQGNSYNEQFF

j_gene: TRBJ2-5
d_gene: -
abundance: -
v_gene: TRBV7-8
CDR3nt: TGTGCCAGCACCCATGGTTTGGACTCTGGCACCCCCCGGGAGACCCAGTACTTC
CDR3aa: CASTHGLDSGTPRETQYF

j_gene: TRBJ1-2
d_gene: -
abundance: -
v_gene: TRBV4-1
CDR3nt: TGCGCCAGCAGCCGAGCGGAAAGGAACAGGGTTATCCATGGCTACACCTTC
CDR3aa: CASSRAERNRVIHGYTF

j_gene: TRBJ1-3
d_gene: TRBD1
abundance: -
v_gene: TRBV9
CDR3nt: TGTGCCAGCAGCGTATTGGGACAGATATCGGGAAACACCATATATTTT
CDR3aa: CASSVLGQISGNTIYF

j_gene: TRBJ2-3
d_gene: TRBD1
abundance: -
v_gene: TRBV5-5
CDR3nt: TGTGCCAGCAGCTCCGGGACAGTCCCACCCACAGATACGCAGTATTTT
CDR3aa: CASSSGTVPPTDTQYF

j_gene: TRBJ2-7
d_gene: -
abundance: -
v_gene: TRBV11-2
CDR3nt: TGTGCCAGCAGCTTAGGGCGGGACAGAATTTACGAGCAGTACTTC
CDR3aa: CASSLGRDRIYEQYF

j_gene: TRBJ2-7
d_gene: -
abundance: -
v_gene: TRBV11-2
CDR3nt: TGTGCCAGCAGCCATTACTCCGGGCAGGGTCCCCACGAGCAGTACTTC
CDR3aa: CASSHYSGQGPHEQYF

j_gene: TRBJ2-7
d_gene: -
abundance: -
v_gene: TRBV4-3
CDR3nt: TGCGCCAGCAGCCAAGAACCCAACCTATCCTCCTACGAGCAGTACTTC
CDR3aa: CASSQEPNLSSYEQYF

j_gene: TRBJ2-7
d_gene: -
abundance: -
v_gene: TRBV7-9
CDR3nt: TGTGCCAGCAGCTTGCAGGGCGTCCGGTCCTACGAGCAGTACTTC
CDR3aa: CASSLQGVRSYEQYF

j_gene: TRBJ2-5
d_gene: TRBD1
abundance: -
v_gene: TRBV5-4
CDR3nt: TGTGCCAGCAGCCCGAGACAGGGGGTAGGAGGAGAGACCCAGTACTTC
CDR3aa: CASSPRQGVGGETQYF

j_gene: TRBJ1-1
d_gene: -
abundance: -
v_gene: TRBV3-1/TRBV3-2
CDR3nt: TGTGCCAGCAGCCAAGGCGGGATAGGAATGTTACCGGTTTTCTTT
CDR3aa: CASSQGGIGMLPVFF

j_gene: TRBJ2-2
d_gene: TRBD2
abundance: -
v_gene: TRBV27
CDR3nt: TGTGCCAGCAGTTTATTAGCGGGGGGGCTGGGAACCGGGGAGCTGTTTTTT
CDR3aa: CASSLLAGGLGTGELFF

j_gene: TRBJ2-7
d_gene: TRBD1
abundance: -
v_gene: TRBV12-3/TRBV12-4
CDR3nt: TGTGCCAGCAGTAAGGACAGGGACTACGAGCAGTACTTC
CDR3aa: CASSKDRDYEQYF

j_gene: TRBJ2-5
d_gene: TRBD2
abundance: -
v_gene: TRBV5-4
CDR3nt: TGTGCCAGCAGCTCCGGGGGGGAAGAGACCCAGTACTTC
CDR3aa: CASSSGGEETQYF

j_gene: TRBJ2-2
d_gene: TRBD2
abundance: -
v_gene: TRBV5-1
CDR3nt: TGCGCCAGCAGGTCGGGACTAGCGTCCGGGGAGCTGTTTTTT
CDR3aa: CASRSGLASGELFF

j_gene: TRBJ2-5
d_gene: TRBD2
abundance: -
v_gene: TRBV24-1
CDR3nt: TGTGCCACGGCCCGGACAGGGTCAACTAGCGGGGGTATGGAGACCCAGTACTTC
CDR3aa: CATARTGSTSGGMETQYF

j_gene: TRBJ2-1
d_gene: TRBD1
abundance: -
v_gene: TRBV7-2
CDR3nt: TGTGCCAGCAGCTTGGACAGGGGGTCCTACAATGAGCAGTTCTTC
CDR3aa: CASSLDRGSYNEQFF

j_gene: TRBJ2-3
d_gene: -
abundance: once
v_gene: TRBV5-1
CDR3nt: TGCGCCAGCAGCTTGGGGCAGGGTGGAGATACGCAGTATTTT
CDR3aa: CASSLGQGGDTQYF

j_gene: TRBJ2-7
d_gene: -
abundance: once
v_gene: TRBV18
CDR3nt: TGTGCCAGCTCACCAGAGTCAGGGTACGAGCAGTACTTC
CDR3aa: CASSPESGYEQYF

j_gene: TRBJ1-2
d_gene: TRBD1
abundance: -
v_gene: TRBV18
CDR3nt: TGTGCCAGCTCACCAGTGTACTCGGGACAGGTTTATGGCTACACCTTC
CDR3aa: CASSPVYSGQVYGYTF

j_gene: TRBJ2-3
d_gene: TRBD1
abundance: once
v_gene: TRBV5-4
CDR3nt: TGTGCCAGCAGCAGTAGACAGGGGGCAGATACGCAGTATTTT
CDR3aa: CASSSRQGADTQYF

j_gene: TRBJ2-7
d_gene: -
abundance: -
v_gene: TRBV29-1
CDR3nt: TGCAGCGTCAGAACGGTGGGCTCGTCCTACGAGCAGTACTTC
CDR3aa: CSVRTVGSSYEQYF

j_gene: TRBJ2-3
d_gene: -
abundance: few
v_gene: TRBV5-1
CDR3nt: TGCGCCAGCAGCGGCTCAGGGGGCACAGATACGCAGTATTTT
CDR3aa: CASSGSGGTDTQYF

j_gene: TRBJ1-6
d_gene: TRBD1
abundance: few
v_gene: TRBV24-1
CDR3nt: TGTGCCACCAGTGATTTGCGGGGGGGACAGGGGGGTGATTCACCCCTCCACTTT
CDR3aa: CATSDLRGGQGGDSPLHF

j_gene: TRBJ1-2
d_gene: -
abundance: -
v_gene: TRBV2
CDR3nt: TGTGCCAGCAGTACAGGGCTAGCTAACTATGGCTACACCTTC
CDR3aa: CASSTGLANYGYTF